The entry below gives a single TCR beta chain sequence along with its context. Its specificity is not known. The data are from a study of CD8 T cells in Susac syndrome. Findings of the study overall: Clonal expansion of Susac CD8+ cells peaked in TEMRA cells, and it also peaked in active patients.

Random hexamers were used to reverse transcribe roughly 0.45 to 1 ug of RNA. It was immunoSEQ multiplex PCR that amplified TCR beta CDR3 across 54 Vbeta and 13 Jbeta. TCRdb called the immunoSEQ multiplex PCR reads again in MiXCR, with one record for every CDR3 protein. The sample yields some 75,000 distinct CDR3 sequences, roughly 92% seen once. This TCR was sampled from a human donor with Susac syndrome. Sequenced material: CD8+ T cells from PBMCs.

CDR3 sequence: CASSRPGQGAKNIQYF. The CDR3 nucleotides are TGTGCCAGCAGTAGACCGGGACAGGGGGCCAAAAACATTCAGTACTTC. J is TRBJ2-4 and V is TRBV28; 10 bases align to TRBD1. The trim removed 5 bases at V and 1 base at J, leaving 5 bases unmatched. The CDR3 has 16 amino acids. Germline CDR1 MDHEN, CDR2 SYDVKM.